The clone carrying this TCR beta chain is medium-sized in the sample. This specimen belongs to a study of Japanese encephalitis immunity and Zika vaccine responses. At the level of the study: JEV vaccine (IXIARO) was given twice, 28 days apart, before ZPIV.

CFSE-labeled PBMCs were cultured six to seven days with peptide pools, each at approximately 0.93 ug/mL. The sort collected unfixed, live, CD56-CD19-CD16-CD3+CD4+ CFSE-low proliferating CD4 T cells. The ends were cut back, 7 bases at V and 1 base at J, with 13 bases in the middle. In germline, CDR1 is LGHNA, CDR2 YSLEER. This CDR3 spans 14 amino acids. Each TCRbeta library was pooled proportionally to its sorted cell count. TCRdb fed the 5' RACE reads into MiXCR, producing one record per CDR3 protein. The sample has fewer than 450 distinct CDR3 sequences, 2.4% seen once. The specimen comprised antigen-activated CD4+ T cells from blood, cultured, sampled during a Zika inactivated vaccine study. The sequence was obtained from an adult man who received an inactivated Zika virus vaccine. The chain links TRBV4-3 to TRBJ1-1; a weak D match, TRBD1 (5 bases). CDR3: CASMIYGGNTEAFF. DNA of the CDR3: TGCGCCAGCATGATTTACGGGGGGAACACTGAAGCTTTCTTT.